Listed here are 14 T cell receptor beta chains from one sample, sequenced in a study of blood T cell repertoires in COVID-19. TCRdb keeps only in-frame clones here, not all; method: immunoSEQ multiplex PCR. Among around 140,000 clones listed, 80% to 90% were seen once. The source material was PBMCs or T cells enriched from blood (not recorded which). The receptors shown here come from a woman aged 45-65 years with acute COVID-19.

This clone was counted only a few times. The same CDR3 can be traced to other DNA sequences in this sample. This rearrangement joins TRBV3-1 (or the pseudogene TRBV3-2) to TRBJ1-2; TRBD1 agrees at 9 bases. V shed 4 bases and J 8 bases; nucleotides not matched to a gene: 5. Germline loops: CDR1 LGHDT, CDR2 YNNKEL (reference sequence). This CDR3 has 13 residues. The CDR3 reads CASSPGQGRGYTF. CDR3 in DNA: TGTGCCAGCAGCCCCGGACAGGGGCGAGGCTACACCTTC.

The chain combines TRBV7-9 with TRBJ2-1; a weak D match, TRBD2 (6 bases). Germline values: CDR1 SEHNR, CDR2 FQNEAQ (reference sequence). The CDR3 spans 15 residues. V was cut by 8 bases and J by 3 bases, with 17 bases left in between. For the CDR3, the DNA is TGTGCCAGCGGTGAGGCCCAGCGGGTCTACAATGAGCAGTTCTTC. Amino acids: CASGEAQRVYNEQFF.

This clone was counted between two and nine times. V and J are TRBV4-1 and TRBJ2-7, with a tentative D call TRBD1 (5 bases). This CDR3 is built from 14 residues. V was clipped by 2 bases and J by 3 bases, with 11 bases between them. The V gene's germline CDR1 is MGHRA and CDR2 YSYEKL. CDR3 DNA sequence: TGCGCCAGCAGCCAACTGCAGGGTATCTACGAGCAGTACTTC. Translating it yields CASSQLQGIYEQYF.

In its sample, this clone was seen a few times. The chain uses TRBV2 and TRBJ1-5, with a tentative D call TRBD1 (6 bases). The ends were cut back, 4 bases at V and 3 bases at J, with 13 bases in the middle. CDR1 and CDR2 (germline): SNHLY, FYNNEI. CDR3 length: 15 residues. CDR3 sequence: CASSVDQGFNQPQHF. DNA for the CDR3: TGTGCCAGCAGTGTTGACCAGGGGTTCAATCAGCCCCAGCATTTT.

The chain recombines TRBV7-8 with TRBJ1-1, with TRBD1 identical over 9 bases. In germline, CDR1 is SGHVS, CDR2 FQNEAQ. The CDR3 contains 15 residues. Trimming took 2 bases from V and 4 from J; bases not matched to a gene: 5. The CDR3 DNA reads TGTGCCAGCAGCTTAACAGGGGGCGGTGGCACTGAAGCTTTCTTT. Protein: CASSLTGGGGTEAFF.

This rearrangement joins TRBV12-5 to TRBJ2-5; TRBD1 matches 9 bases. Germline-derived CDR1 and CDR2 are LGHNT and FRNRAP. There are 14 residues in the CDR3. V shed 5 bases and J 5 bases; nucleotides not matched to a gene: 6. CDR3 protein: CASGPGQGEETQYF. Written as DNA, the CDR3 is TGTGCTAGTGGTCCGGGACAGGGAGAGGAGACCCAGTACTTC.

The chain is built from TRBV5-6 and TRBJ1-2; the match to TRBD1 covers 11 bases. This CDR3 has 17 residues. Trimming cost V 4 bases and J 5 bases; bases outside gene matches: 13. Germline-derived CDR1 and CDR2 are SGHDT and YYEEEE. Written as DNA, the CDR3 is TGTGCCAGCAGCGATGGACAGGGGGCGCCGAGGGAATATGGCTACACCTTC. The encoded protein is CASSDGQGAPREYGYTF.

The rearrangement joins TRBV4-3 to TRBJ2-1, with D perhaps TRBD1 (6 bases). The CDR3 spans 16 residues. Germline lookup yields CDR1 LGHNA and CDR2 YSLEER. V was pared by 4 bases and J by 4 bases, with 17 bases between. The chain's CDR3 is CASSPFGPGAYNEQFF. DNA of the CDR3: TGCGCCAGCAGCCCTTTCGGTCCAGGGGCGTACAATGAGCAGTTCTTC.

The chain joins TRBV7-6 to TRBJ1-1; 8 bases are shared with TRBD1. Germline lookup yields CDR1 SGHVS and CDR2 FNYEAQ. V gave up 1 base and J gave up 11 bases; unmatched junction bases: 18. The CDR3 totals 17 residues. The CDR3 coding sequence is TGTGCCAGCAGCTTAGGGAGGACAGGGAGTGCCCCGCGGGGGGCTTTCTTT. Amino acid sequence: CASSLGRTGSAPRGAFF.

This chain joins TRBV30 and TRBJ1-6; 8 bases fit TRBD1. This CDR3 contains 14 residues. Trimming at V came to 0 bases and at J to 9 bases, leaving 4 bases not matched to a gene. CDR1 is GTSNPN and CDR2 is SVGIG in the germline V gene (reference sequence). CDR3 amino acids: CAWSVRDRISPLHF. The CDR3 region has the DNA TGTGCCTGGAGTGTACGGGACAGGATTTCACCCCTCCACTTT. The full variable domain, rest sourced from reference TRBV30 and TRBJ1-6, is SQTIHQWPATLVQPVGSPLSLECTVEGTSNPNLYWYRQAAGRGLQLLFYSVGIGQISSEVPQNLSASRPQDRQFILSSKKLLLSDSGFYLCAWSVRDRISPLHFGNGTRLTVT.

The V and J genes are TRBV6-5 and TRBJ2-1; tentatively, D is TRBD2 (5 bases). The CDR3 is made up of 16 amino acids. V was trimmed by 2 bases and J by 6 bases, leaving 17 bases between them. CDR1 MNHEY and CDR2 SVGAGI come from the germline V gene. The CDR3 sequence is CASSYDSTWRVNEQFF. For the CDR3, the DNA is TGTGCCAGCAGTTACGACTCAACTTGGCGGGTCAATGAGCAGTTCTTC.

This rearrangement joins TRBV6-5 to TRBJ1-1, with no clear D. The CDR3 runs to 12 residues. Germline CDR1 is MNHEY and CDR2 is SVGAGI. The germline V and J ends were trimmed by 0 bases and 6 bases, with 5 bases remaining between them. CDR3: CASSYSPAEAFF. As DNA, the CDR3 is TGTGCCAGCAGTTACTCGCCGGCTGAAGCTTTCTTT.

J is TRBJ1-2 and V is TRBV28, with 7 bases lining up with TRBD1. This CDR3 has 14 amino acids. Germline V gene lookup returns CDR1 MDHEN and CDR2 SYDVKM. Trimming at V came to 3 bases and at J to 4 bases, leaving 5 bases not matched to a gene. CDR3 in DNA: TGTGCCAGCAGTTTGTTGGAGGGGGCCTATGGCTACACCTTC. Translation gives CASSLLEGAYGYTF.

This chain joins TRBV27 and TRBJ2-1; a possible D gene is TRBD2 (6 bases). The CDR3 consists of 17 residues. Germline V gene lookup returns CDR1 MNHEY and CDR2 SMNVEV (reference sequence). V was clipped by 1 base and J by 0 bases, with 13 bases between them. The DNA of the CDR3 is TGTGCCAGCAGTTTATTTGGCGGGACGAGCTCCTACAATGAGCAGTTCTTC. Amino acid sequence: CASSLFGGTSSYNEQFF.